These 5 T cell receptor beta chains came from one sample sequenced in a study of somatic mutations in cytotoxic T cells in rheumatoid arthritis. Produced via immunoSEQ multiplex PCR; TCRdb's table is partial and in-frame only. Among some 20,000 clones listed, 70% to 90% were seen once. The sample comprised CD8+ T cells sorted from blood. The receptors were gathered from a woman aged 45-65 years in good health.

This clone was observed once. The chain couples TRBV19 to TRBJ2-3; D unclear. The CDR3 contains 13 residues. V lost 3 bases to trimming and J lost 0 bases, with 4 bases between them. Per the germline V gene, CDR1 is LNHDA and CDR2 is SQIVND (reference sequence). This CDR3 is CASSMMSTDTQYF. The CDR3 DNA reads as TGTGCCAGTAGTATGATGAGCACAGATACGCAGTATTTT.

Only one count was recorded for this clone. This chain links TRBV5-1 with TRBJ2-3; possibly TRBD2 for D (7 bases). The germline V gene has CDR1 SGHRS and CDR2 YFSETQ. Trimming left V 2 bases short and J 0 bases short, with 13 bases between. This CDR3 comprises 16 residues. The CDR3, as DNA: TGCGCCAGCAGCTTCTGGGGGGGCGATAGCACAGATACGCAGTATTTT. Protein sequence: CASSFWGGDSTDTQYF.

This clone occurred a few times. The J gene is TRBJ2-3, the V gene TRBV5-8, with no clear D. Germline loops: CDR1 SGHTS, CDR2 YDEGEE. CDR3 length: 19 amino acids. V lost 0 bases to trimming and J lost 0 bases, with 20 bases between them. The CDR3 nucleotides are TGTGCCAGCAGCTTGGGTGTGGAGCGAAAGACGACTAGCACAGATACGCAGTATTTT. Encoded protein: CASSLGVERKTTSTDTQYF.

V gene TRBV28 combines with J gene TRBJ1-2; 8 bases align to TRBD1. V lost 6 bases to trimming and J lost 8 bases; unmatched junction nucleotides: 8. Looked up from germline, CDR1 is MDHEN and CDR2 is SYDVKM. The CDR3 totals 13 residues. CDR3 in amino acids: CASRNTGGLGYTF. Here the CDR3 DNA reads TGTGCCAGCAGAAACACAGGGGGGTTGGGCTACACCTTC.

This clone was observed a single time. J is TRBJ2-3 and V is TRBV5-4; 12 nucleotides match TRBD2. CDR1 and CDR2 (germline): SGHNT, YYREEE (reference sequence). V was pared by 0 bases and J by 2 bases, with 4 bases of the junction left unmatched. The CDR3 covers 17 residues. The CDR3 protein is CASSLGLAGGTTDTQYF. The DNA for the CDR3 is TGTGCCAGCAGCTTGGGTCTAGCGGGGGGGACCACAGATACGCAGTATTTT.